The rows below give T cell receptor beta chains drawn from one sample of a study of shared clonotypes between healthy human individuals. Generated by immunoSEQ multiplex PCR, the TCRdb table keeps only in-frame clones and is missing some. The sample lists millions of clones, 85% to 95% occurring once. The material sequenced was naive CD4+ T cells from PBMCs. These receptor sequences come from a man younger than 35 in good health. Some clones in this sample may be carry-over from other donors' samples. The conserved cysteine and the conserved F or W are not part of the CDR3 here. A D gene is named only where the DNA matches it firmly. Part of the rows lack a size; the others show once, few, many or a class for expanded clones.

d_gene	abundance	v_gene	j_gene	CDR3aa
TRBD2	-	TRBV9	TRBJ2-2	ASSGPGLSNTGELF
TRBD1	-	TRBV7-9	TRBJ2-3	ASRQGTGSTDTQY
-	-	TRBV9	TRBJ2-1	ASSVEPGNEQF
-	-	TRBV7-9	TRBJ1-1	ASSYGANMNTEAF
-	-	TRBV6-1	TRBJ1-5	ASSEADGRYQPQH
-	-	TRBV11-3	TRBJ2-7	ASSFTGLGEQY
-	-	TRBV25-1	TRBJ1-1	ASSDPRVGNTEAF
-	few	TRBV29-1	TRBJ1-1	STFGPKEAAF
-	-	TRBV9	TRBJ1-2	ASSVVPSDGYT
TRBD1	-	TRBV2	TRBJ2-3	ASSDGFVAGGSTDTQY
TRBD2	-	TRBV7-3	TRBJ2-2	ASSPGTSGISGELF
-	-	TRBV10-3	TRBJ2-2	ATRVVGSNTGELF
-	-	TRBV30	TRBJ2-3	AWSPSNTQY
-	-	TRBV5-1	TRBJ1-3	ASSLAYRDSGNTIY
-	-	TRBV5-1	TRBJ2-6	ASMTGASGANVLT
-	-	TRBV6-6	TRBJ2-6	ASSYLSGANVLT
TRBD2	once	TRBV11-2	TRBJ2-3	ASRKGLAGRTDTQY
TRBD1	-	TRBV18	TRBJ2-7	ASSPTDRDHEQY
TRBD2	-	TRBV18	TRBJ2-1	ASSRGLDPFQF
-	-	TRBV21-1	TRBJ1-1	ASSRTGNTEAF
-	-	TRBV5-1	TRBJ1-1	ASSLSADTEAF
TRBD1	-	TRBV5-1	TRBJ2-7	ASSFTGGTYEQY
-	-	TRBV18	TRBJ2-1	ASSGRANTYNEQF
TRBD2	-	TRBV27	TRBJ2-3	ASSLGFGGRRTDTQY
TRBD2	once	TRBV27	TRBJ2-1	ASSAPGSGSRNEQF
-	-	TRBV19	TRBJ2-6	ASSTLSGANVLT
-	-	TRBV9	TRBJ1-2	ASSERLSRGYT
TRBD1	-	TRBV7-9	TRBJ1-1	ASSFWTGGANTEAF
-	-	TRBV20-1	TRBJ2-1	SASKGKQF
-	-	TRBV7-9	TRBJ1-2	ASSLGLQGNGYT
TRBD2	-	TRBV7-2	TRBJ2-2	ASSSYGTSGTGELF
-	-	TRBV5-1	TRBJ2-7	ASSLAQVGDEQY
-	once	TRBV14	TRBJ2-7	ASSHGKGGEQY
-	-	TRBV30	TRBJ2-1	AWSGDHEQF
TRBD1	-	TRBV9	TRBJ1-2	ASSVAPTGGNYGYT
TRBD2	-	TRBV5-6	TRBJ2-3	ASSSGLGRDTQY
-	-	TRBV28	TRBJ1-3	ASSLSGASGNTIY
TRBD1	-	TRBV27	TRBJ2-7	ASSLQGAREQY
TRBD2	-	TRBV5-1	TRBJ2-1	ASSPRGVSSGSSYNEQF
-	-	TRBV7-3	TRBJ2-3	ASSLGQTTDTQY
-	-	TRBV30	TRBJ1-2	AWSTLNYGYT
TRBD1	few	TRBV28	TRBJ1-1	ATRTGGTEAF
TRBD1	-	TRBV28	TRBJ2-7	ASSPSTGMVYEQY
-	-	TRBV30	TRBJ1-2	AWSLAPNYGYT
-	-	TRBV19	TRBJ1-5	ASSRAPIPNQPQH
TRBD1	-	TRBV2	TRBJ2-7	ASRDRVYEQY
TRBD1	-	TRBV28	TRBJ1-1	ASSFLAGGARNTEAF
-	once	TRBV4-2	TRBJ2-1	ASSQDRVRGGKENEQF
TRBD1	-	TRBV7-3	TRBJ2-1	ASSFGQGGNEQF
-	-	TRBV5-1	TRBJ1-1	ASSPQGAGTEAF
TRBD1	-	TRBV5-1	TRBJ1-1	ASSRGQGAAF
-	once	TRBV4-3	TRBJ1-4	ASSQEPGTREKLF
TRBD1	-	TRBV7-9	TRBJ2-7	ASSLTRDSTYEQY
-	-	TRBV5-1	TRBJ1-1	ASSFGPSPSNTEAF
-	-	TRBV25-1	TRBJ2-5	ASGRETQY